A selection of T cell receptor beta chains follows, all from one sample in a study of shared clonotypes between healthy human individuals. Profiling relied on immunoSEQ multiplex PCR, and the TCRdb table lists in-frame clones only, not all of them. The table records 950,000 to 1,100,000 clones, 75% to 85% of them present only once. Source material: memory CD4+ T cells from PBMCs. These receptors all come from a man between 18 and 35 years old in good health. Some clones in this sample may be carry-over from other donors' samples. Both conserved end residues are part of each CDR3. The order of the fields is V gene, CDR3 protein.

V gene: TRBV5-4; CDR3 protein: CASSLAATDTQYF
V gene: TRBV4-1; CDR3 protein: CASSQPLTLPYNEQFF
V gene: TRBV5-1; CDR3 protein: CASSLAGFQETQYF
V gene: TRBV30; CDR3 protein: CAWSRGREPQHF
V gene: TRBV7-3; CDR3 protein: CASSRTGTSGSGGELFF
V gene: TRBV19; CDR3 protein: CASSRTSGDYNEQFF
V gene: TRBV5-1; CDR3 protein: CASSSGGADTQYF
V gene: TRBV6-1; CDR3 protein: CASRKSGVEDEQYF
V gene: TRBV19; CDR3 protein: CASSTPPGEGAETQYF
V gene: TRBV5-1; CDR3 protein: CASSWGQGETNEKLFF
V gene: TRBV7-7; CDR3 protein: CASSLAFIQGQETQYF
V gene: TRBV7-9; CDR3 protein: CASRQTDPTEQFF
V gene: TRBV4-3; CDR3 protein: CASSRRVDSANYGYTF
V gene: TRBV5-6; CDR3 protein: CASSLFSGGYNEQFF
V gene: TRBV27; CDR3 protein: CASWTARNSYEQYF
V gene: TRBV29-1; CDR3 protein: CSVDRDRGYNEQFF
V gene: TRBV11-2; CDR3 protein: CASSYRDEREQYF
V gene: TRBV18; CDR3 protein: CASSQGTGDEKLFF
V gene: TRBV10-3; CDR3 protein: CAISEGTGKVYGYTF
V gene: TRBV18; CDR3 protein: CASSPAGIGGYTF
V gene: TRBV5-1; CDR3 protein: CASSLQGSLYNEQFF
V gene: TRBV30; CDR3 protein: CAWIPGGPIARGTDTQYF
V gene: TRBV18; CDR3 protein: CASSPPGADTQYF
V gene: TRBV2; CDR3 protein: CASRFGAVYGYTF
V gene: TRBV28; CDR3 protein: CASVSGDLEQYF
V gene: TRBV9; CDR3 protein: CASSADPGLDGGEQYF
V gene: TRBV2; CDR3 protein: CASRDRDVETQYF
V gene: TRBV4-1; CDR3 protein: CASSQGRQGPNTGELFF
V gene: TRBV5-1; CDR3 protein: CASSLTSGGRYGYTF
V gene: TRBV11-2; CDR3 protein: CASSLTGHQETQYF
V gene: TRBV4-2; CDR3 protein: CASSLDGWETQYF
V gene: TRBV9; CDR3 protein: CASSERTGGEAEQFF
V gene: TRBV4-2; CDR3 protein: CASSQSTTGTYEQYF
V gene: TRBV6-5; CDR3 protein: CASSPGQGWSEAFF
V gene: TRBV6-5; CDR3 protein: CATTVGYEQYF
V gene: TRBV15; CDR3 protein: CATSRTGGVTGELFF
V gene: TRBV19; CDR3 protein: CASSPRQGGPQYF
V gene: TRBV5-1; CDR3 protein: CASSLRVVTGQGHEQYF
V gene: TRBV5-1; CDR3 protein: CASSLLGTDQADTQYF
V gene: TRBV27; CDR3 protein: CASSPTRQWGNTEAFF
V gene: TRBV14; CDR3 protein: CASRPMGTNTGELFF
V gene: TRBV5-1; CDR3 protein: CASSVTGLAANEQFF
V gene: TRBV20-1; CDR3 protein: CSASGDNEQFF
V gene: TRBV28; CDR3 protein: CASGPLPGQGSYGYTF